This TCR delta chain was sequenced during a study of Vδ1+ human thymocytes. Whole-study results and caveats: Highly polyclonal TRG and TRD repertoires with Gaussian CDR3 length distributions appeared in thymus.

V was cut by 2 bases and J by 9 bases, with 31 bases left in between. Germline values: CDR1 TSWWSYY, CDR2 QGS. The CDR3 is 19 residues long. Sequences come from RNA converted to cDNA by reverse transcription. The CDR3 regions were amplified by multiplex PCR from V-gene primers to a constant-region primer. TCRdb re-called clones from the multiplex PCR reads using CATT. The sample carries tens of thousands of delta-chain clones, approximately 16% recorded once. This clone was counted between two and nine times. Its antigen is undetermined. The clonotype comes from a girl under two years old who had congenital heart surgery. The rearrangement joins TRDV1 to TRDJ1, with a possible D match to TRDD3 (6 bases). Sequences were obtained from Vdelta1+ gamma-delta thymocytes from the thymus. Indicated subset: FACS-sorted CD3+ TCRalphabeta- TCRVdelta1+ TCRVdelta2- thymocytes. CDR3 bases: TGTGCTCTTGGGGAAGAAGGAACGCCCACACCCTCTGGGGAGGGAGAACTCATCTTT. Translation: CALGEEGTPTPSGEGELIF.